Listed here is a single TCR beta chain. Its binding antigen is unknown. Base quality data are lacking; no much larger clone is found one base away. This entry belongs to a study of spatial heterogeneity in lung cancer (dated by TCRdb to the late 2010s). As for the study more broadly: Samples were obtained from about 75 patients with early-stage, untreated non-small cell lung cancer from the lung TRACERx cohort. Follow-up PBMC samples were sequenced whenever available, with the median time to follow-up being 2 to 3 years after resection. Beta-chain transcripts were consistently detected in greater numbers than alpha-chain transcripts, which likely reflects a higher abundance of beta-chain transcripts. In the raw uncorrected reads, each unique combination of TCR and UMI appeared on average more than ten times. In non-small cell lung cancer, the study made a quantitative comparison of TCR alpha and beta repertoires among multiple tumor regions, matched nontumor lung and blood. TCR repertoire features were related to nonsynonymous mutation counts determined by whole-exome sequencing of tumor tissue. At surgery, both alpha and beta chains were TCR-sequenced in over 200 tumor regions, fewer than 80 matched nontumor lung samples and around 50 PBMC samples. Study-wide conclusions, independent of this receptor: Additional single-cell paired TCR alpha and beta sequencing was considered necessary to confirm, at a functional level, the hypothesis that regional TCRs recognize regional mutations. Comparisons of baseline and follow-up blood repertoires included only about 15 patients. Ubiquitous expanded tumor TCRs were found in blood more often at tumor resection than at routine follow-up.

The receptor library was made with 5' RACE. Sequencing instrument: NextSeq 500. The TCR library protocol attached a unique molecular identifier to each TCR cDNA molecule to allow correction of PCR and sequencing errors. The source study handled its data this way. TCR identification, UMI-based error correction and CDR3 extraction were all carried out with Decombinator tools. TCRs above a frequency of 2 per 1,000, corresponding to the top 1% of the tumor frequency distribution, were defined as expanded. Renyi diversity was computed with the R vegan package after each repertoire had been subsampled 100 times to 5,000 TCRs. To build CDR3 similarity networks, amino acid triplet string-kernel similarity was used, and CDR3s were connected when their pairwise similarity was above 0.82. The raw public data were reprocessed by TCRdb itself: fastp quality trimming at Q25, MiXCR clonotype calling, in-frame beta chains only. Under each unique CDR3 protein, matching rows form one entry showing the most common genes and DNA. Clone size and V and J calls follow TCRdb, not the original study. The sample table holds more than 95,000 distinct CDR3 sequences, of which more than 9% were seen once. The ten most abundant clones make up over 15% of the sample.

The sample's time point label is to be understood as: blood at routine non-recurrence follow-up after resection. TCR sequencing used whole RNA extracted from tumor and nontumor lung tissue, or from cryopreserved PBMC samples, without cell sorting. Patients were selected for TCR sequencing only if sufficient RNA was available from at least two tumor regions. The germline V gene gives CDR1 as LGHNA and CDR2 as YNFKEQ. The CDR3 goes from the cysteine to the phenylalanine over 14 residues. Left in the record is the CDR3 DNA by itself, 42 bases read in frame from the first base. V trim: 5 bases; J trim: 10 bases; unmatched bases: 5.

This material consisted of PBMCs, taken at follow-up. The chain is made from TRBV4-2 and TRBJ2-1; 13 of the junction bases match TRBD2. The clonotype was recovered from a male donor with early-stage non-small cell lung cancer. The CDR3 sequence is CASSKGTSGTEQFF. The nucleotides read TGTGCCAGCAGCAAGGGGACTAGCGGGACAGAGCAGTTCTTC.